The 8 T cell receptor beta chains presented below share a single source sample, sequenced in a study of blood T cell repertoires in COVID-19. Profiling relied on immunoSEQ multiplex PCR, and the TCRdb table lists in-frame clones only, not all of them. The sample includes 380,000 or so clones, around 89% seen only once; the top ten take 0.95% to 1.5%. The sequenced sample was peripheral blood. These receptors all come from a man aged 35 to 55 with acute or convalescent COVID-19.

This clone was seen only a few times. The chain is built from TRBV18 and TRBJ2-1; 14 nucleotides match TRBD2. With 3 bases clipped from V and 8 bases from J, the junction kept 9 bases outside the gene matches. This CDR3 has 17 amino acids. Germline loops: CDR1 KGHSH, CDR2 LQKENI. The CDR3 sequence: CASSPRLAGGDTDEQFF. CDR3 nucleotide sequence: TGTGCCAGCTCACCCAGACTAGCGGGAGGGGATACGGATGAGCAGTTCTTC.

This clone was found a few times. V is TRBV2 and J is TRBJ2-3, with D uncertain. Trimming left V 0 bases short and J 8 bases short, with 9 bases between. From germline, CDR1 is SNHLY and CDR2 FYNNEI. This CDR3 spans 13 amino acids. CDR3 sequence: CASSEARVSTQYF. CDR3 nucleotide sequence: TGTGCCAGCAGTGAAGCGCGTGTTAGTACGCAGTATTTT. Full variable domain (rest looked up from reference TRBV2 and TRBJ2-3): EPEVTQTPSHQVTQMGQEVILRCVPISNHLYFYWYRQILGQKVEFLVSFYNNEISEKSEIFDDQFSVERPDGSNFTLKIRSTKLEDSAMYFCASSEARVSTQYFGPGTRLTVL.

V and J are TRBV7-2 and TRBJ1-1, with 7 bases aligning to TRBD1. The CDR3 sequence is 14 residues long. Germline V gives CDR1 SGHTA, CDR2 FQGNSA. The J segment lost 8 bases and the V segment lost 5 bases, leaving 11 bases of the junction unmatched. Here the CDR3 reads CASSPLPTGREAFF. The DNA for the CDR3 is TGTGCCAGCAGCCCTCTTCCGACAGGGCGGGAAGCTTTCTTT.

This chain joins TRBV27 and TRBJ2-7; 9 nucleotides match TRBD1. Losses at the gene ends were 5 bases for V and 4 bases for J; bases not matched to a gene: 3. CDR1 and CDR2 from the germline V gene are MNHEY and SMNVEV (reference sequence). The CDR3 is made up of 13 amino acids. Here the CDR3 reads CASSPGQGYEQYF. CDR3 nucleotides: TGTGCCAGCAGTCCGGGACAGGGTTACGAGCAGTACTTC.

This clone was seen once. The chain employs TRBV7-9 and TRBJ1-2, with D perhaps TRBD1 (6 bases). Germline V CDR1 and CDR2: SEHNR, FQNEAQ (reference sequence). This CDR3 region has 13 residues. The V and J ends lost 3 bases and 3 bases respectively, with 8 bases between them. In nucleotides, the CDR3 is TGTGCCAGCAGCTTGGACAGCTACTATGGCTACACCTTC. Translation: CASSLDSYYGYTF.

CDR3 DNA: TGTGCCAGCAGCTTAGTCTATTCGGGGGGGTCTCCTAACACTGAAGCTTTCTTT. Translated: CASSLVYSGGSPNTEAFF. This rearrangement joins TRBV7-8 to TRBJ1-1, with TRBD1 as a possible D gene (5 bases). From germline, CDR1 is SGHVS and CDR2 FQNEAQ. The V and J ends lost 1 base and 2 bases respectively, with 20 bases between them. The CDR3 is made up of 18 amino acids.

The table lists this clone with a count of one. The chain links TRBV4-1 to TRBJ2-3; 9 nucleotides align to TRBD2. The ends lost 4 bases at V and 6 bases at J; junction bases unmatched: 14. This CDR3 region has 17 residues. Looked up from germline, CDR1 is MGHRA and CDR2 is YSYEKL. The CDR3 DNA follows: TGCGCCAGCAGCCGGACGATAGCGGGGGCCCGTGCGGATACGCAGTATTTT. Protein: CASSRTIAGARADTQYF.

The chain uses TRBV29-1 and TRBJ2-1; 8 bases match TRBD1. Germline CDR1 reads SQVTM; CDR2 reads ANQGSEA. Trimming took 5 bases from V and 4 from J; bases not matched to a gene: 4. The CDR3 spans 13 residues. The CDR3, as DNA: TGCAGCGTTCGGACAGGGACTTACAATGAGCAGTTCTTC. Amino acids: CSVRTGTYNEQFF.